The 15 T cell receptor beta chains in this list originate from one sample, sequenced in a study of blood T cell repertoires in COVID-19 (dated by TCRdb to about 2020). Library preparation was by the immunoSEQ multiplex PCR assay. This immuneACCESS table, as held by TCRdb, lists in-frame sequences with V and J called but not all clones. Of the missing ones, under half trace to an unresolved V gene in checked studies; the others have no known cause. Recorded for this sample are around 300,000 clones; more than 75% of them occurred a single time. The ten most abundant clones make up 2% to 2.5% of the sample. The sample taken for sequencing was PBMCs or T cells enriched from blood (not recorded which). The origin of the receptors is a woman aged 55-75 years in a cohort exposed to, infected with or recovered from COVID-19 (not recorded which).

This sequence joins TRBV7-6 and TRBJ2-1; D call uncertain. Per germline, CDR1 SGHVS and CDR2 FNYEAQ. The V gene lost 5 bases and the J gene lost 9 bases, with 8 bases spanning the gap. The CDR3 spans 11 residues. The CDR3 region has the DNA TGTGCCAGCAGCCTAAGTTCTGAGCAGTTCTTC. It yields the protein CASSLSSEQFF.

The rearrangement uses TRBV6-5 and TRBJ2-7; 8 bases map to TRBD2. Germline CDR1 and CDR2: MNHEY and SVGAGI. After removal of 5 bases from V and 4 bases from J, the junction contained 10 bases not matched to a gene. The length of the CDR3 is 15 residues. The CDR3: CASSTKAGDGYEQYF. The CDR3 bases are TGTGCCAGCAGTACGAAAGCGGGAGATGGGTACGAGCAGTACTTC.

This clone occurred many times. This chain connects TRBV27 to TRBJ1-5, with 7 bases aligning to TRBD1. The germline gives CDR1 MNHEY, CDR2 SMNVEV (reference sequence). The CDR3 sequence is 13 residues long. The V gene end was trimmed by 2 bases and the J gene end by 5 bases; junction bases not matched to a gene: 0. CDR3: CASSLQGDQPQHF. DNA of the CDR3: TGTGCCAGCAGTTTACAGGGGGATCAGCCCCAGCATTTT.

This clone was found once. CDR3 protein: CASSQVLAGAEQFF. The CDR3 DNA reads as TGCGCCAGCAGCCAAGTACTAGCGGGAGCTGAGCAGTTCTTC. The chain recombines TRBV4-3 with TRBJ2-1; TRBD2 agrees at 11 bases. Trimming took 1 base from V and 9 from J; bases not matched to a gene: 2. CDR3 length equals 14 residues. In germline, CDR1 is LGHNA, CDR2 YSLEER.

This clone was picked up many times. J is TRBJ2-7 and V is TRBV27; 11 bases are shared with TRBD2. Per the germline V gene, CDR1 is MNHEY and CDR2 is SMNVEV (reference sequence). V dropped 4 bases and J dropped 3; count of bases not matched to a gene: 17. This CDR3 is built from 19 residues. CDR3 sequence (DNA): TGTGCCAGCAGTTCTCAACAGGGAACTAGCGGGAGACTGCTCTACGAGCAGTACTTC. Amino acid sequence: CASSSQQGTSGRLLYEQYF.

The CDR3 nucleotides read TGCGCCAGCAGTATGACAGGGGCGGATGGCTACACCTTC. Translating it yields CASSMTGADGYTF. The chain recombines TRBV10-1 with TRBJ1-2; 8 bases fit TRBD1. The CDR3 has 13 amino acids. The trim removed 5 bases at V and 6 bases at J, leaving 5 bases unmatched. CDR1 WNHNN and CDR2 SYGVQD come from the germline V gene (reference sequence).

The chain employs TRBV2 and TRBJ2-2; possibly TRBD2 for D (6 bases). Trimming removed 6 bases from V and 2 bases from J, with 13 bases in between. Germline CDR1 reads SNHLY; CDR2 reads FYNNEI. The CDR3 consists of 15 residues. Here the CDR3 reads CASRGGTSNTGELFF. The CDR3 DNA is TGTGCCAGCAGGGGCGGGACCTCTAACACCGGGGAGCTGTTTTTT.

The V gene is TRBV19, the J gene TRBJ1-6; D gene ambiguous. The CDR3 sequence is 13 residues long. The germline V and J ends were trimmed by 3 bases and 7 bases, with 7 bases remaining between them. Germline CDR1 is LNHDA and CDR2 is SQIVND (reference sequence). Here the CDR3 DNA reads TGTGCCAGTAGTATCAACAGCAATTCACCCCTCCACTTT. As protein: CASSINSNSPLHF.

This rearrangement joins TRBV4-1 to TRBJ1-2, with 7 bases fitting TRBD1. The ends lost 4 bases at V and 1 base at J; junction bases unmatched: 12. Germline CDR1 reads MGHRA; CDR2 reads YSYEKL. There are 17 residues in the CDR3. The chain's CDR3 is CASSRETGIGGNYGYTF. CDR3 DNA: TGCGCCAGCAGCCGGGAGACAGGGATCGGGGGTAACTATGGCTACACCTTC.

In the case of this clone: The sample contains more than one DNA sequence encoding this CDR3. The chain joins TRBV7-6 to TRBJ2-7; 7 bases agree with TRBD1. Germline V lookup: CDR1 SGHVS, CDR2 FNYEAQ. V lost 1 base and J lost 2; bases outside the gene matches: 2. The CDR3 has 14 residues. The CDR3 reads CASSLVQGPYEQYF. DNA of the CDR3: TGTGCCAGCAGCTTAGTACAGGGGCCCTACGAGCAGTACTTC.

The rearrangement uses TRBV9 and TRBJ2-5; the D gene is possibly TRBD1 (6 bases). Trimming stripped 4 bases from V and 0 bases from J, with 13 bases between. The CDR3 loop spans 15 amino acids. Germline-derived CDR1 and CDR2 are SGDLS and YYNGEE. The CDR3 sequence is CASSYQGTDQETQYF. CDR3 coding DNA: TGTGCCAGCAGCTATCAGGGGACCGACCAAGAGACCCAGTACTTC.

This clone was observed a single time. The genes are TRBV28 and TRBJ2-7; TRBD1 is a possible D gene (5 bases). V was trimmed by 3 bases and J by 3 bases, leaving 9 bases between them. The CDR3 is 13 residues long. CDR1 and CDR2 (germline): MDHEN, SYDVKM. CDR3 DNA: TGTGCCAGCAGTTTGCTAGACAGCTACGAGCAGTACTTC. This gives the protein CASSLLDSYEQYF.

The CDR3 region has the DNA TGTGCCTCCACCCCTGGGGGAGGGGCGGACTACAATGAGCAGTTCTTC. Amino acid sequence: CASTPGGGADYNEQFF. The genes are TRBV28 and TRBJ2-1, with TRBD2 identical over 7 bases. V gave up 11 bases and J gave up 3 bases; unmatched junction bases: 16. In germline, CDR1 is MDHEN, CDR2 SYDVKM. The CDR3 runs 16 residues. Filled out from reference TRBV28 and TRBJ2-1, the complete variable domain reads DVKVTQSSRYLVKRTGEKVFLECVQDMDHENMFWYRQDPGLGLRLIYFSYDVKMKEKGDIPEGYSVSREKKERFSLILESASTNQTSMYLCASTPGGGADYNEQFFGPGTRLTVL.

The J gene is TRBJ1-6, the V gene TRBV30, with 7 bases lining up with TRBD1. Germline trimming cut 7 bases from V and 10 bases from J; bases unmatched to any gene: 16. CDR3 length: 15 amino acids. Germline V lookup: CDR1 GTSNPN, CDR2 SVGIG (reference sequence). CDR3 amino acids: CAFRSRTGDQSPLHF. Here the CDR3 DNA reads TGTGCCTTCCGTTCCCGGACAGGAGATCAGTCACCCCTCCACTTT.

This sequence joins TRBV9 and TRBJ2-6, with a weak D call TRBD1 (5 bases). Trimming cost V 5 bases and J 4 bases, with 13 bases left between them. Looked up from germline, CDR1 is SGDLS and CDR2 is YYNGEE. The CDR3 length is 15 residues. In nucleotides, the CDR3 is TGTGCCAGCAGGGACACTTTACGCGGGGCCAACGTCCTGACTTTC. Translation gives CASRDTLRGANVLTF.